This T cell receptor (beta chain) came from a study of T-cell reconstitution after alpha-beta-depleted transplantation in children. This clonotype was recorded many times. The authors prepared the TCRbeta library with unique molecular identifiers. In TCRdb, the PCR reads were re-called with MiXCR into one record per CDR3 protein. Of approximately 88,000 distinct CDR3 sequences detected, 10% to 15% appear once; the ten largest clones hold about 15%. The source of this sequence is a human donor who donated a stem cell graft to a child with inherited bone marrow failure. The sequencing used PBMCs from the stem cell graft donor, collected from the stem cell graft.

The CDR3 is CASTKLAGEQFF. CDR3 DNA: TGTGCCAGCACCAAACTAGCGGGTGAGCAGTTCTTC. The rearrangement joins TRBV7-2 to TRBJ2-1, with 9 bases fitting TRBD2. J gave up 9 bases and V 7 bases, and 4 bases lay outside the gene matches. CDR3 length equals 12 residues. Germline CDR1 SGHTA, CDR2 FQGNSA. Full variable domain (rest looked up from reference TRBV7-2 and TRBJ2-1): GAGVSQSPSNKVTEKGKDVELRCDPISGHTALYWYRQSLGQGLEFLIYFQGNSAPDKSGLPSDRFSAERTGGSVSTLTIQRTQQEDSAVYLCASTKLAGEQFFGPGTRLTVL.